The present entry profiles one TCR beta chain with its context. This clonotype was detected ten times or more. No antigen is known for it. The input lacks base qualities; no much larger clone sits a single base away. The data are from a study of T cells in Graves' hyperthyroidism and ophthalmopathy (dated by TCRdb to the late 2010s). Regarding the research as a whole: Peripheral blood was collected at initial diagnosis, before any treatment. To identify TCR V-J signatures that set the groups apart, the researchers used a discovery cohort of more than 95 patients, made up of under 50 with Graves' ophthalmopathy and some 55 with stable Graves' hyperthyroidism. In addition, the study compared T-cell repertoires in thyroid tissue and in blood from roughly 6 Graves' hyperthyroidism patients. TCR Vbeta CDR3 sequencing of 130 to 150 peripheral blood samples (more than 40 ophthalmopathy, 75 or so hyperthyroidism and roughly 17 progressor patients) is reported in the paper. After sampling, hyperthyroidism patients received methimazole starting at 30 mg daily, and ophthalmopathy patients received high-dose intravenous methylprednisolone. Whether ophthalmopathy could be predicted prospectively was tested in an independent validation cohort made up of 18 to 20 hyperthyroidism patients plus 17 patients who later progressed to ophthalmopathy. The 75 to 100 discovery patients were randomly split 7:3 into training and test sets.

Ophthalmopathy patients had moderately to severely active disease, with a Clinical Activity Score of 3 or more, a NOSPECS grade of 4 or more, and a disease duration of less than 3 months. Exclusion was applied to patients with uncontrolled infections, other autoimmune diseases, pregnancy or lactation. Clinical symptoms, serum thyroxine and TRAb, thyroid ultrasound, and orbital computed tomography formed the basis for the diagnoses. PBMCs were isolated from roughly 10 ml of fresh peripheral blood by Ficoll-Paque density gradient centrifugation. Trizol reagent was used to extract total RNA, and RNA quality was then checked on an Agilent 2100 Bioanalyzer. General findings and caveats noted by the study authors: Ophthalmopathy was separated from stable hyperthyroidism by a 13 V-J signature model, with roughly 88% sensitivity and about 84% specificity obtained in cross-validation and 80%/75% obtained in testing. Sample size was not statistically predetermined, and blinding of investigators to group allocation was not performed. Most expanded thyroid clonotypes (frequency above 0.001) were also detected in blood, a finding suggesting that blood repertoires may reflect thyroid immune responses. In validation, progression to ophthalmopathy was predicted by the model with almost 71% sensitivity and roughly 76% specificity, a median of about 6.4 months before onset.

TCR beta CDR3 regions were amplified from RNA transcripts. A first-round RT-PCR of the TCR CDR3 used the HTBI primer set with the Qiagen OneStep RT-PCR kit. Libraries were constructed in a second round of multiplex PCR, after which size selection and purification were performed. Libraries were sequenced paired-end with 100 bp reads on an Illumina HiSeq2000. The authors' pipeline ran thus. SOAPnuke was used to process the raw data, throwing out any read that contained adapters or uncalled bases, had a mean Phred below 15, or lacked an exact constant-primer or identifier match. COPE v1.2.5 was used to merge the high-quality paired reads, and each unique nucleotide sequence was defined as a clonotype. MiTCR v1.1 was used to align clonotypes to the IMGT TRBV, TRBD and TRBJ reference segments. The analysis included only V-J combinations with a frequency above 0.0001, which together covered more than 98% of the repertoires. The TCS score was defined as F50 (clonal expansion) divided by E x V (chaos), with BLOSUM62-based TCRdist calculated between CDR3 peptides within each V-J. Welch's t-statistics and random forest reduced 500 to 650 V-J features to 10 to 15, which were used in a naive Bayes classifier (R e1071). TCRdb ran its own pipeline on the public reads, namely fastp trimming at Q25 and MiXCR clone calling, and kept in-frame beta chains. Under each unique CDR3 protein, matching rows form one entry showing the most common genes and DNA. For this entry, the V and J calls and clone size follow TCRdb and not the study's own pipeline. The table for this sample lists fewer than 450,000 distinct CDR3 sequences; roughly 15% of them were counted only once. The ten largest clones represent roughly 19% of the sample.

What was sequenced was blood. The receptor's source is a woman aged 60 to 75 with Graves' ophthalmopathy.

The nucleotides read TGTGCCAGCAGCCTAAGACAGGGGAACTATGGCTACACCTTC. The translation is CASSLRQGNYGYTF. The rearrangement joined TRBV28 to TRBJ1-2, with 8 bases aligning to TRBD1. The germline V and J ends show losses of 6 bases and 2 bases respectively, and no gene match explains 5 bases of the junction. The germline V gene gives CDR1 as MDHEN and CDR2 as SYDVKM. Measured from the cysteine to the phenylalanine, the CDR3 is 14 residues long. CDR3 DNA is the only sequence kept; it has 42 bases, read in frame from the first base.